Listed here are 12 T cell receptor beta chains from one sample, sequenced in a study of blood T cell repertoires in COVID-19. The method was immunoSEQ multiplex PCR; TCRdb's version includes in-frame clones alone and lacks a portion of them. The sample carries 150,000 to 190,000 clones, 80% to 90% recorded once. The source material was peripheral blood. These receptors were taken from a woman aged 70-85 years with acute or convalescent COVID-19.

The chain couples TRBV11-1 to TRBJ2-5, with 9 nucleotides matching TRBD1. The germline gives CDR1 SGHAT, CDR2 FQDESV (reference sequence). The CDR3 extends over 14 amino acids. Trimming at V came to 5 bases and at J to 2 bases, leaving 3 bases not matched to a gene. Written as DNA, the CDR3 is TGTGCCAGCAGCAGGGGACAGGGACAAGAGACCCAGTACTTC. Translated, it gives CASSRGQGQETQYF.

CDR3 amino acids: CASGRDAVVLAEAFF. The CDR3 nucleotides are TGTGCCAGCGGGCGGGACGCCGTTGTGTTGGCTGAAGCTTTCTTT. The chain combines TRBV6-5 with TRBJ1-1, with D maybe TRBD1 (5 bases). Germline lookup yields CDR1 MNHEY and CDR2 SVGAGI. There are 15 residues in the CDR3. V was trimmed by 8 bases and J by 6 bases, leaving 22 bases between them.

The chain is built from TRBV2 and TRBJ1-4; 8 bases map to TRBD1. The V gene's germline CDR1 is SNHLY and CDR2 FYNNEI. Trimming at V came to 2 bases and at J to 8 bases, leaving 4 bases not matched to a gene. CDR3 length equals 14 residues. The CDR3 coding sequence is TGTGCCAGCAGTGAACAAGGGACAGGAGAAAAACTGTTTTTT. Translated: CASSEQGTGEKLFF. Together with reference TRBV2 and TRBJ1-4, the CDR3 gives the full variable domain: EPEVTQTPSHQVTQMGQEVILRCVPISNHLYFYWYRQILGQKVEFLVSFYNNEISEKSEIFDDQFSVERPDGSNFTLKIRSTKLEDSAMYFCASSEQGTGEKLFFGSGTQLSVL.

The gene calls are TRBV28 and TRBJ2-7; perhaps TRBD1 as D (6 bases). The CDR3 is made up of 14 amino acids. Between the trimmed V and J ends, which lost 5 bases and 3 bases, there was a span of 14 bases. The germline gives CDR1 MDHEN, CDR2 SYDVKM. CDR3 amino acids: CASSPRTVGYEQYV. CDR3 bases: TGTGCCAGCAGTCCCCGGACAGTAGGCTACGAGCAGTACGTC.

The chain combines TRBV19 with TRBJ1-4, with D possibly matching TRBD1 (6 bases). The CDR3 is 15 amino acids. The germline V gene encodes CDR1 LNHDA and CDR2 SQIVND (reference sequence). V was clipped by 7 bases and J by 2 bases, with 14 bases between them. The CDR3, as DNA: TGTGCCAGTAATCGACGGACAGCCACTAATGAAAAACTGTTTTTT. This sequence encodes CASNRRTATNEKLFF.

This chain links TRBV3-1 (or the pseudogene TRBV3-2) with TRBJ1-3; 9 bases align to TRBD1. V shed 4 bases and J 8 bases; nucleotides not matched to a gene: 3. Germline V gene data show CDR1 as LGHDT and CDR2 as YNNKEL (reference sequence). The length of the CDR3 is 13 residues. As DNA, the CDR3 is TGTGCCAGCAGCCCGAACAGGGGGCACACCATATATTTT. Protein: CASSPNRGHTIYF.

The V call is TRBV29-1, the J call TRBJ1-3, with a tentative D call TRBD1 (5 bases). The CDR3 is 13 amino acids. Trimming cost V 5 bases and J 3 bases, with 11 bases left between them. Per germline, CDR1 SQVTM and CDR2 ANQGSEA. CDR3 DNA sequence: TGCAGCGTTAGACCTCAGGGTGGAAACACCATATATTTT. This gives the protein CSVRPQGGNTIYF.

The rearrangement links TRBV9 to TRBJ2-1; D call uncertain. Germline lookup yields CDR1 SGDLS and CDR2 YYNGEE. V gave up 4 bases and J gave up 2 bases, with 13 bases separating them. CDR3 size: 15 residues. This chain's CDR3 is CASSSSGGTYNEQFF. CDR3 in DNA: TGTGCCAGCAGCTCCTCGGGTGGCACCTACAATGAGCAGTTCTTC.

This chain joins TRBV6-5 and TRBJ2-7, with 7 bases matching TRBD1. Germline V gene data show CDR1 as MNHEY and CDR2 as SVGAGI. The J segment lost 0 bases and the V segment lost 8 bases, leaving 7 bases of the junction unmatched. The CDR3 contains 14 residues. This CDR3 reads CASSQGVFSYEQYF. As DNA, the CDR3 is TGTGCCAGCTCCCAGGGGGTCTTCTCCTACGAGCAGTACTTC.

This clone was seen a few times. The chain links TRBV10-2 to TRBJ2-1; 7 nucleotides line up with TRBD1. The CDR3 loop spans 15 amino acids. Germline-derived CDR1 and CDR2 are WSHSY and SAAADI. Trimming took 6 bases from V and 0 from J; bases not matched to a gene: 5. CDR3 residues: CASRPRTGSYNEQFF. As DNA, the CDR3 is TGCGCCAGCAGGCCGCGGACAGGCTCCTACAATGAGCAGTTCTTC.

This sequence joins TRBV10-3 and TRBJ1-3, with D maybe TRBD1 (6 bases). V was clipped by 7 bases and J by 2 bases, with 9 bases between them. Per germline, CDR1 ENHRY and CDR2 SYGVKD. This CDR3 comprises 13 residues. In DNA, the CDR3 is TGTGCCATCACCAGACAGGCTGGAAACACCATATATTTT. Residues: CAITRQAGNTIYF.

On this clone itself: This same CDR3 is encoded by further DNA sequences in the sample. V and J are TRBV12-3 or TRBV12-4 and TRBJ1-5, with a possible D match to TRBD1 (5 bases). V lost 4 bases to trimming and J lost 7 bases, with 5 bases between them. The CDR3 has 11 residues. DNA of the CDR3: TGTGCCAGCAGTTCAGGGCAGCCCCAGCATTTT. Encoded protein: CASSSGQPQHF.